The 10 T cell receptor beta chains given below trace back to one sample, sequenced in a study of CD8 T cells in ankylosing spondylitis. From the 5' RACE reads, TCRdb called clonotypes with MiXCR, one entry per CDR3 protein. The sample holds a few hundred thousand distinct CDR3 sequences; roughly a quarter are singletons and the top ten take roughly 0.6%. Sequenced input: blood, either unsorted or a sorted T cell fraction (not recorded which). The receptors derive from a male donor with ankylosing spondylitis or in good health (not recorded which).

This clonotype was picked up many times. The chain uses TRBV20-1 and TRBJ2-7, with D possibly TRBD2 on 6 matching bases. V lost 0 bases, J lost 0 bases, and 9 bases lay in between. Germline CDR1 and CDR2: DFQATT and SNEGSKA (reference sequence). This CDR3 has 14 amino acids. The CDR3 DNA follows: TGCAGTGCTAGAGAGGCGGGACCCTCCTACGAGCAGTACTTC. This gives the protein CSAREAGPSYEQYF.

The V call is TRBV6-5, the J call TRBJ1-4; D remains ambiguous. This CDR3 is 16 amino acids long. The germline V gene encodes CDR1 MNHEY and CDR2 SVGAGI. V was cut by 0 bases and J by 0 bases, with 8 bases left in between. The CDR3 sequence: CASSYSAPSTNEKLFF. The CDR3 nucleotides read TGTGCCAGCAGTTACTCAGCTCCCTCAACTAATGAAAAACTGTTTTTT.

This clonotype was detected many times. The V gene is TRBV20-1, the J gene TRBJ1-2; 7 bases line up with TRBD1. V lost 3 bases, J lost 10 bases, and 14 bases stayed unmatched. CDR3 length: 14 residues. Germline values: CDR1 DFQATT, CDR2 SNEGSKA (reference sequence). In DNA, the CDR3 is TGCAGTGCTAGGGGTGCGGGACAGAGGCTTTACTACACCTTC. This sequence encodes CSARGAGQRLYYTF.

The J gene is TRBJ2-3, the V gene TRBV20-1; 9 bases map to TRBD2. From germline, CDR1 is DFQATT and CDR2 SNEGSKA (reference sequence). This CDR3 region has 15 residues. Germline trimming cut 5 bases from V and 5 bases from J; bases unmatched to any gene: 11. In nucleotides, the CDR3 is TGCAGTGCTTCCCCTGGCGGGGGGGCCAAAGATACGCAGTATTTT. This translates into CSASPGGGAKDTQYF.

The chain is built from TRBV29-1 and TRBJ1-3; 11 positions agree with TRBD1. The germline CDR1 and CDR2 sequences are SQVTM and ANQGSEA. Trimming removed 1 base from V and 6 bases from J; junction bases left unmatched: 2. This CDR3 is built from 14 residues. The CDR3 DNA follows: TGCAGCGTTGAAGGGACAGGGGGCGAAAACACCATATATTTT. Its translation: CSVEGTGGENTIYF.

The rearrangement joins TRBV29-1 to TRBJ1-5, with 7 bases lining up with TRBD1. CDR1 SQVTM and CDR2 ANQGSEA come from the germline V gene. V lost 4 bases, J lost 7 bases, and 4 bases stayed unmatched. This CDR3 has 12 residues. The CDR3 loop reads CSVGAGGQPQHF. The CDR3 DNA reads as TGCAGCGTTGGTGCAGGGGGACAGCCCCAGCATTTT. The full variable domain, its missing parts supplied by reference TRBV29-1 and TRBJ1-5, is SAVISQKPSRDICQRGTSLTIQCQVDSQVTMMFWYRQQPGQSLTLIATANQGSEATYESGFVIDKFPISRPNLTFSTLTVSNMSPEDSSIYLCSVGAGGQPQHFGDGTRLSIL.

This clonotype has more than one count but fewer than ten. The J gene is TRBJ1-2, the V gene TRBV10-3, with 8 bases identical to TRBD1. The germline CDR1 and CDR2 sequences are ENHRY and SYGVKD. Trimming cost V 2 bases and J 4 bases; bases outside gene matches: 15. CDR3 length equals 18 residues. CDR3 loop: CAISELNSGGVSGYGYTF. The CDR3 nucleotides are TGTGCCATCAGTGAGCTCAATTCAGGGGGCGTTTCCGGCTATGGCTACACCTTC.

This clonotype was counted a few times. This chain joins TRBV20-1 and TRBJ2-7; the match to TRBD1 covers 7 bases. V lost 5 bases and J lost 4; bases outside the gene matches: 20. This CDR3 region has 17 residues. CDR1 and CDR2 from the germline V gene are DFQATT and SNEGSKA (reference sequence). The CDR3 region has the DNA TGCAGTGCTGCTTCCCCGGAGAAAGGGGGCATCCTTTACGAGCAGTACTTC. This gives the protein CSAASPEKGGILYEQYF.

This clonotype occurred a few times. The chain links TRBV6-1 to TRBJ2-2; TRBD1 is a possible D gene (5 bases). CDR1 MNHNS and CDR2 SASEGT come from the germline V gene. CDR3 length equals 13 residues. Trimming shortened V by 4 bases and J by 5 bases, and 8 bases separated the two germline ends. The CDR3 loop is CASSASGTGELFF. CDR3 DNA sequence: TGTGCCAGCAGTGCGTCAGGGACCGGGGAGCTGTTTTTT.

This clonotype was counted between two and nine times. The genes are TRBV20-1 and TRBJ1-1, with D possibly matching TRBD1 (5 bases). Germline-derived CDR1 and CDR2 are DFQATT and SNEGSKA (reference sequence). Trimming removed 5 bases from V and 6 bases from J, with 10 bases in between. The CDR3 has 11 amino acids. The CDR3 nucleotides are TGCAGTGCTGCCACAGGAGCTGAAGCTTTCTTT. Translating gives CSAATGAEAFF.